One and the same sample provided the 29 T cell receptor beta chains below, sequenced in a study of tumor T cells in aggressive B-cell lymphoma. The data were produced by immunoSEQ multiplex PCR, yet TCRdb's version contains in-frame clones alone and is incomplete. Among 7,000 to 8,000 clones, approximately 83% were seen once, and the ten largest hold roughly 5.1%. Sequencing input: tumor tissue. The receptors here all came from an adult with diffuse large B cell lymphoma.

In its sample, this clone was seen a few times. This chain joins TRBV7-9 and TRBJ2-7, with 11 bases identical to TRBD2. The CDR3 is made up of 17 amino acids. Germline V gives CDR1 SEHNR, CDR2 FQNEAQ (reference sequence). The V gene end was trimmed by 5 bases and the J gene end by 7 bases; junction bases not matched to a gene: 16. The CDR3 DNA sequence: TGTGCCAGCAGCCCCCGCGGGGGTAGCGGGAGGGCGGGGGAGCAGTACTTC. Its translation is CASSPRGGSGRAGEQYF.

V gene TRBV9 combines with J gene TRBJ2-7; 11 bases are a match to TRBD2. Losses at the gene ends were 3 bases for V and 4 bases for J; bases not matched to a gene: 6. The CDR3 covers 15 residues. Germline loops: CDR1 SGDLS, CDR2 YYNGEE. The CDR3, as DNA: TGTGCCAGCAGCGAGGGCGGGACTAGCGGTTACGAGCAGTACTTC. Residues: CASSEGGTSGYEQYF. The full variable domain, with the rest looked up from reference TRBV9 and TRBJ2-7, is DSGVTQTPKHLITATGQRVTLRCSPRSGDLSVYWYQQSLDQGLQFLIQYYNGEERAKGNILERFSAQQFPDLHSELNLSSLELGDSALYFCASSEGGTSGYEQYFGPGTRLTVT.

The rearrangement joins TRBV9 to TRBJ2-5; tentative D call: TRBD2 (6 bases). Trimming pared 0 bases from V and 7 bases from J, leaving 19 bases between. The CDR3 is made up of 16 amino acids. CDR1 is SGDLS and CDR2 is YYNGEE in the germline V gene. This CDR3 reads CASSVVPGGPLGTQYF. CDR3 nucleotides: TGTGCCAGCAGCGTAGTTCCCGGAGGGCCGCTTGGGACCCAGTACTTC.

This clone has just one count. The chain recombines TRBV9 with TRBJ1-3, with D uncertain. Trimming cost V 3 bases and J 4 bases, with 8 bases left between them. Germline V CDR1 and CDR2: SGDLS, YYNGEE. The CDR3 contains 13 residues. The CDR3 sequence: CASSATGGNTIYF. CDR3 DNA: TGTGCCAGCAGCGCCACGGGAGGAAACACCATATATTTT.

This rearrangement joins TRBV7-9 to TRBJ2-3, with D maybe TRBD2 (6 bases). CDR1 and CDR2 from the germline V gene are SEHNR and FQNEAQ (reference sequence). V lost 2 bases to trimming and J lost 4 bases, with 19 bases between them. This CDR3 has 17 residues. CDR3 coding DNA: TGTGCCAGCAGCTTAACCCTCGGTAGCGGAAGAGCAGATACGCAGTATTTT. Its protein product is CASSLTLGSGRADTQYF.

On this clone itself: Sequence at one end of the junction differs from germline and may be a read error. This chain connects TRBV5-4 to TRBJ2-1, with a tentative D call TRBD1 (6 bases). The CDR3 is 14 residues long. Per the germline V gene, CDR1 is SGHNT and CDR2 is YYREEE (reference sequence). CDR3 sequence (DNA): TGTGCCAGCAACTTGTGGGGGCTAGTGGAGGAGCAGTTCTTC. Translating it yields CASNLWGLVEEQFF.

V usage is TRBV9 and J usage is TRBJ2-2, with 7 bases aligning to TRBD2. V gave up 1 base and J gave up 7 bases; unmatched junction bases: 13. Germline values: CDR1 SGDLS, CDR2 YYNGEE. The CDR3 is 17 amino acids. This CDR3 is CASSVRVGGLMGGELFF. The CDR3 DNA is TGTGCCAGCAGCGTACGAGTGGGAGGGCTCATGGGCGGGGAGCTGTTTTTT.

This clone was observed once. V gene TRBV7-2 combines with J gene TRBJ2-2, with 11 bases that match TRBD1. This CDR3 spans 16 amino acids. The germline V gene has CDR1 SGHTA and CDR2 FQGNSA. The trim removed 5 bases at V and 7 bases at J, leaving 9 bases unmatched. CDR3: CASSRRTGGVVGELFF. The CDR3 DNA reads as TGTGCCAGCAGCCGAAGGACAGGGGGCGTCGTCGGGGAGCTGTTTTTT. Looking up the rest from reference TRBV7-2 and TRBJ2-2 gives the full variable domain: GAGVSQSPSNKVTEKGKDVELRCDPISGHTALYWYRQSLGQGLEFLIYFQGNSAPDKSGLPSDRFSAERTGGSVSTLTIQRTQQEDSAVYLCASSRRTGGVVGELFFGEGSRLTVL.

The chain has TRBV4-1 and TRBJ2-7; no clear D. CDR1 and CDR2 from the germline V gene are MGHRA and YSYEKL. The ends were cut back, 4 bases at V and 6 bases at J, with 16 bases in the middle. This CDR3 has 14 residues. The CDR3 nucleotides are TGCGCCAGCAGCCGATACACAGCCCCTATCGAGCAGTACTTC. It is translated as CASSRYTAPIEQYF.

The rearrangement joins TRBV5-4 to TRBJ2-1; the match to TRBD1 covers 9 bases. The germline CDR1 and CDR2 sequences are SGHNT and YYREEE (reference sequence). The CDR3 is 15 amino acids. The V gene end was trimmed by 2 bases and the J gene end by 5 bases; junction bases not matched to a gene: 5. Here the CDR3 reads CASSLRTGVNNEQFF. The CDR3 coding sequence is TGTGCCAGCAGCTTACGGACAGGGGTGAACAATGAGCAGTTCTTC.

The V gene is TRBV28, the J gene TRBJ2-7, with 9 bases aligning to TRBD2. The CDR3 is 12 amino acids. Germline assignment: CDR1 MDHEN and CDR2 SYDVKM. Trimming removed 6 bases from V and 7 bases from J; junction bases left unmatched: 4. DNA for the CDR3: TGTGCCAGCAGGGCGGGAGGGGATGAGCAGTACTTC. Its translation: CASRAGGDEQYF.

With regard to this clone: Other nucleotide sequences in the sample specify the same CDR3. This sequence joins TRBV5-5 and TRBJ1-2; weak D call: TRBD1 (5 bases). The CDR3 is 12 residues long. V was shortened by 3 bases and J by 8 bases, with 11 bases between the two germline ends. Germline loops: CDR1 SGHKS, CDR2 YYEKEE (reference sequence). The CDR3 coding sequence is TGTGCCAGCAGCTCGGCGGGGGGAGGCTACACCTTC. It is translated as CASSSAGGGYTF.

The genes are TRBV13 and TRBJ2-3; D might be TRBD2 (5 bases). The CDR3 consists of 18 residues. V was pared by 5 bases and J by 0 bases, with 21 bases between. The germline CDR1 and CDR2 sequences are PRHDT and FYEKMQ (reference sequence). The CDR3 nucleotides read TGTGCCAGCAGCCTATGGATTAGCGAGCATCTAAGCACAGATACGCAGTATTTT. This sequence encodes CASSLWISEHLSTDTQYF.

The V call is TRBV11-3, the J call TRBJ1-6; tentatively, D is TRBD1 (6 bases). The CDR3 is 16 amino acids. In germline, CDR1 is SGHNT, CDR2 YENEEA. V lost 5 bases, J lost 0 bases, and 11 bases lay in between. The DNA of the CDR3 is TGTGCCAGCAGCGTCACAGGGAGCTCCTATAATTCACCCCTCCACTTT. Translating it yields CASSVTGSSYNSPLHF. Looking up the rest from reference TRBV11-3 and TRBJ1-6 gives the full variable domain: EAGVVQSPRYKIIEKKQPVAFWCNPISGHNTLYWYLQNLGQGPELLIRYENEEAVDDSQLPKDRFSAERLKGVDSTLKIQPAELGDSAVYLCASSVTGSSYNSPLHFGNGTRLTVT.

This clone was recorded once. V and J are TRBV29-1 and TRBJ2-1; 11 bases align to TRBD2. The CDR3 spans 13 residues. Losses at the gene ends were 8 bases for V and 2 bases for J; bases not matched to a gene: 2. Germline values: CDR1 SQVTM, CDR2 ANQGSEA. The CDR3 spells CSISGGAYNEQFF. The CDR3 region has the DNA TGCAGCATTAGCGGGGGGGCCTACAATGAGCAGTTCTTC.

V usage is TRBV4-3 and J usage is TRBJ2-3; 12 bases are shared with TRBD2. V dropped 4 bases and J dropped 2; count of bases not matched to a gene: 4. The CDR3 runs to 16 residues. Per the germline V gene, CDR1 is LGHNA and CDR2 is YSLEER. The CDR3, as DNA: TGCGCCAGCAGCCGTGGACTAGCGGGGCCCACAGATACGCAGTATTTT. Residues: CASSRGLAGPTDTQYF.

As to this clone: Other DNA sequences from this sample encode an identical CDR3 as well. V gene TRBV2 combines with J gene TRBJ2-1; TRBD2 agrees at 7 bases. V lost 2 bases to trimming and J lost 2 bases; unmatched junction nucleotides: 3. CDR1 SNHLY and CDR2 FYNNEI come from the germline V gene. The CDR3 extends over 15 amino acids. CDR3: CASSEPSGTYNEQFF. The CDR3 region has the DNA TGTGCCAGCAGTGAACCTAGCGGAACCTACAATGAGCAGTTCTTC.

The rearrangement uses TRBV18 and TRBJ1-5, with 9 bases aligning to TRBD1. Germline V gene lookup returns CDR1 KGHSH and CDR2 LQKENI. V was pared by 2 bases and J by 2 bases, with 7 bases of the junction left unmatched. The length of the CDR3 is 17 residues. In DNA, the CDR3 is TGTGCCAGCTCACCAGGGACAGGGTCTATGGGCAATCAGCCCCAGCATTTT. This codes for CASSPGTGSMGNQPQHF.

This clone was observed a handful of times. The rearrangement links TRBV15 to TRBJ2-7; possible D gene TRBD1, 6 bases. The V gene's germline CDR1 is LNHNV and CDR2 YYDKDF (reference sequence). The CDR3 runs 15 residues. Trimming cost V 2 bases and J 5 bases, with 16 bases left between them. DNA for the CDR3: TGTGCCACCAGCAGAACCCTGGGCAGGGGTAACGAGCAGTACTTC. This translates into CATSRTLGRGNEQYF. Full variable domain (rest looked up from reference TRBV15 and TRBJ2-7): DAMVIQNPRYQVTQFGKPVTLSCSQTLNHNVMYWYQQKSSQAPKLLFHYYDKDFNNEADTPDNFQSRRPNTSFCFLDIRSPGLGDTAMYLCATSRTLGRGNEQYFGPGTRLTVT.

V usage is TRBV15 and J usage is TRBJ2-1, with 7 bases that match TRBD1. Germline values: CDR1 LNHNV, CDR2 YYDKDF (reference sequence). CDR3 size: 13 residues. Unmatched junction bases numbered 5, after V lost 5 bases and J lost 7 bases. Written as DNA, the CDR3 is TGTGCCACCAGCTACAACAGGGGAAATGAGCAGTTCTTC. As protein: CATSYNRGNEQFF.

This sequence joins TRBV6-6 and TRBJ1-6; maybe TRBD1 (5 bases). This CDR3 comprises 16 residues. Germline lookup yields CDR1 MNHNY and CDR2 SVGAGI (reference sequence). Trimming cost V 0 bases and J 10 bases, with 16 bases left between them. The CDR3 sequence is CASSYSNTGAYSPLHF. DNA for the CDR3: TGTGCCAGCAGTTACTCAAACACAGGAGCATACTCACCCCTCCACTTT.

This chain uses TRBV19 with TRBJ2-5; TRBD1 agrees at 12 bases. V lost 4 bases, J lost 5 bases, and 5 bases stayed unmatched. The germline gives CDR1 LNHDA, CDR2 SQIVND (reference sequence). This CDR3 has 15 residues. The DNA of the CDR3 is TGTGCCAGTAGTAGTCCCGGGACAGGGGGCGAGACCCAGTACTTC. Amino acids: CASSSPGTGGETQYF.

This clone occurred once. The chain recombines TRBV18 with TRBJ2-7; maybe TRBD1 (6 bases). Per germline, CDR1 KGHSH and CDR2 LQKENI. The CDR3 runs to 13 residues. V was clipped by 3 bases and J by 1 base, with 7 bases between them. The chain's CDR3 is CASSPTGSYEQYF. The CDR3 nucleotides are TGTGCCAGCTCACCGACAGGTTCCTACGAGCAGTACTTC.

There are a few counts of this clone. The chain couples TRBV7-9 to TRBJ1-4; D ambiguous. The CDR3 spans 13 residues. Germline-derived CDR1 and CDR2 are SEHNR and FQNEAQ (reference sequence). With 3 bases removed from V and 8 bases from J, the gap between germline ends came to 10 bases. The CDR3 DNA sequence: TGTGCCAGCAGCTTCCCCCGGTCCGAAAAACTGTTTTTT. It encodes CASSFPRSEKLFF.

The DNA for the CDR3 is TGCGCCAGCAGCCAAGATGACAGGGGAAGTAAAGAGACCCAGTACTTC. Residues: CASSQDDRGSKETQYF. The chain links TRBV4-1 to TRBJ2-5, with 8 positions matching TRBD1. V lost 0 bases to trimming and J lost 3 bases; unmatched junction nucleotides: 6. Germline CDR1 and CDR2: MGHRA and YSYEKL. The CDR3 is 16 residues long.

The chain is built from TRBV29-1 and TRBJ2-7; 9 bases match TRBD2. V lost 4 bases and J lost 3; bases outside the gene matches: 4. The CDR3 totals 13 residues. Germline CDR1 reads SQVTM; CDR2 reads ANQGSEA. The CDR3 loop reads CSVGASGNYEQYF. CDR3 nucleotides: TGCAGCGTTGGGGCTAGCGGGAACTACGAGCAGTACTTC.

The chain couples TRBV7-9 to TRBJ1-2; D gene uncertain. The V and J ends lost 1 base and 0 bases respectively, with 12 bases between them. The CDR3 contains 16 residues. Germline V gene data show CDR1 as SEHNR and CDR2 as FQNEAQ (reference sequence). The CDR3 DNA reads as TGTGCCAGCAGCTTAGAGTACGACACCTCTAACTATGGCTACACCTTC. Translating gives CASSLEYDTSNYGYTF.

The CDR3 DNA is TGTGCCGGACGGGAGGGCCCGAACACCGGGGAGCTGTTTTTT. Translating gives CAGREGPNTGELFF. This rearrangement joins TRBV30 to TRBJ2-2, with 8 bases lining up with TRBD2. Germline lookup yields CDR1 GTSNPN and CDR2 SVGIG (reference sequence). The CDR3 totals 14 residues. V shed 8 bases, J shed 0 bases, and the junction held 5 bases outside the gene matches.

The chain is built from TRBV29-1 and TRBJ1-3, with D maybe TRBD1 (5 bases). The germline V gene has CDR1 SQVTM and CDR2 ANQGSEA. The CDR3 loop spans 14 amino acids. The V and J ends lost 6 bases and 0 bases respectively, with 12 bases between them. The CDR3: CSVLRDVSGNTIYF. In DNA form, the CDR3 reads TGCAGCGTGCTCAGGGATGTCTCTGGAAACACCATATATTTT.